The entry below describes one TCR beta chain. The specificity of this receptor is unknown. Base qualities are not recorded, but no much larger clone differs from it by a single base. The cohort was made up of 500 to 800 healthy bone marrow donors. Cohort members were all nominally healthy when sampled, although unrecorded immune exposures were likely present. The donor was CMV seropositive and was included in the group of some 290 seropositive cohort members. A peripheral blood sample was collected from each donor, and TCR beta sequencing was performed on peripheral blood mononuclear cells. Genomic DNA extraction from the blood cell samples was performed with the Qiagen DNeasy Blood Extraction Kit. This sample is drawn from a study of cytomegalovirus exposure and HLA in healthy donors (dated by TCRdb to 2017 to 2019). Describing the broader study: In an earlier analysis of under 600 of the donors, around 300 Gb of sequence data and 95 million to 130 million unique TCR beta sequences from 150 million to 200 million T cells were reported. In the later analysis, no new phenotypic data were used to find candidate immune exposures; instead, reliance was placed on TCR beta sequences and their occurrence across donors. On average, 235,054 unique TCR beta nucleotide sequences were sequenced per donor among more than 350 genotyped donors of the cohort, with roughly a sixth of those sequences being non-productive. The T cell repertoires of under 750 subjects were profiled by immunosequencing and related to cytomegalovirus serostatus. Typing coverage varied by locus: about 629-630 donors for A, B, C, DRB1 and DQB1; some 520 for DQA1; nearly 610 for DPA1; around 450 for DPB1. Both class I and class II loci were covered by HLA typing, at four-digit resolution. Genome-wide SNP genotypes for about 60% of the 666 donors were used in a later genetic analysis, which treated that subset as a discovery cohort. In an earlier analysis of 587 of the donors, high-throughput TCR beta sequencing was used to judge whether each TCR beta V gene segment behaved as functional or pseudogenic. To predict cytomegalovirus infection status, the study combined high-throughput TCR immunosequencing, statistical association of individual TCRs with disease status, and machine learning. A later analysis re-analyzed previously published TCR beta repertoires from hundreds of donors and added high-resolution HLA genotyping to study TCR occurrence patterns. Of the 398 genotyped donors, less than 90% were placed in the genetic ancestry cluster associated with self-reported Caucasian donors. The study was designed to test whether signatures of past pathogen exposure could be identified by cataloging public T cell receptors. In addition to the first cohort of approximately 650 subjects, a separate validation cohort of some 120 different subjects was used. Approximately 310 gigabases of sequencing data and approximately 91 million unique TCR sequences made up an early release that covered some 640 HLA-typed donors. All discovery cohort repertoires had been generated on a single sequencing platform. Donor age, sex, ethnicity and CMV serostatus were compiled alongside the repertoire data. Four to six DR-DQ haplotypes were handled as single units for association and clustering, since linkage in the cohort was strong. Overall results and qualifications from the work: The study listed over 150 TCR beta chains as associated with cytomegalovirus. The classifier was reported to diagnose cytomegalovirus status with high specificity and sensitivity in both the original and validation cohorts. A further reported finding was that TCR beta sequences accurately predicted the HLA-A and HLA-B alleles for most subjects in the first cohort. Roughly uniform sequencing depth across donors was assumed in presence/absence analyses, although this assumption may not hold. Because HLA typing was unavailable for some donors at each locus, only the typed subset was used in association tests. In a later genetic analysis, a missense DCLRE1C variant was associated with V-gene and J-gene trimming of TCR beta chains, and the association was replicated in an independent cohort. In a later analysis, the rate of TCR association differed among HLA loci, with DRB1 alleles having the most associated TCRs and HLA-C alleles having the fewest. Compared with the roughly 700-donor mean, donors in an Asian-associated ancestry cluster had fewer N-insertions in productive TCRs, according to a later genetic analysis. Only TCR beta chains were sequenced in this cohort, and the absence of alpha or paired-chain data limited detectable features. The earlier analysis of around 600 of the donors excluded some 16 rarely observed V segments, including chromosome 9 orphons, because counts were too low. According to the authors, the approach could potentially be generalized to other disease states and immunological phenotypes. Because the 87-base-pair reads could not distinguish some IMGT-functional V segments, including TRBV6-2 and TRBV6-3, those segments were excluded. Strong co-occurrence of HLA alleles, especially DR and DQ, made assigning TCR associations to individual alleles difficult. In a later analysis, some 18,000 TCR beta sequences were associated with specific HLA alleles at a false discovery rate of 0.05. The sequencing pipeline was judged likely to have produced a cluster of highly shared sequence variants as a technical artifact. Most TCR sequences were observed very rarely across donors, whereas some public TCRs were present in many individuals. In vitro tests confirmed that a few of the cytomegalovirus-associated TCR beta chains recognize cytomegalovirus antigens. Broadly in line with IMGT annotations, most TCR beta V segments showed up in productive rearrangements about 87% or about 30% of the time in an earlier analysis of 587 of the donors. According to a later analysis, most CMV-associated TCR beta chains appeared to be HLA-restricted, and the HLA associations seemed to be driven largely by CMV exposure. A later analysis reported that several top co-occurrence clusters appeared linked to parvovirus B19, influenza, CMV and Epstein-Barr virus. Immune exposure information for the cohort was limited to CMV serostatus. In a later analysis, HLA-associated TCR beta chains were found to be more clonally expanded and to have lower generation probabilities than equally common non-associated chains. Correlated functional status among segregating V segments might reflect linkage disequilibrium, but an unknown experimental factor could not be ruled out.

The germline V gene supplies CDR1 SGHTA and CDR2 FQGNSA. Inclusive of the bounding cysteine and phenylalanine, the CDR3 is 12 residues long. This entry keeps only the CDR3 DNA: 36 bases, framed from base 1. V and J lose 0 bases and 11 bases, and a span of 10 bases separates them. Library prep was done by the immunoSEQ multiplex PCR assay. A mixture of 60 forward primers for TCR Vbeta segments and 13 reverse primers for TCR Jbeta segments was used in the multiplex PCR. The CDR3 region of rearranged TCR beta genes was amplified from genomic DNA with a multiplex PCR assay. The amplified TCR beta libraries were sequenced on the Illumina HiSeq System as 87-base-pair reads. The paper's data handling went like this. In a later analysis, around 80 million unique TCR beta chains were counted across the roughly 610 repertoires, and approximately 9.9 million of these chains were shared by at least two donors. Raw reads were error-corrected and collapsed into unique sequences with a nearest-neighbor algorithm that merged closely related sequences to remove PCR and sequencing errors. V, D and J gene segments were assigned by aligning CDR3 sequences to IMGT reference sequences. For a sequence to be retained, a match of at least six nucleotides to both a V gene segment and a J gene segment was required. Rearrangements were called productive when the CDR3 lacked stop codons and stayed in frame with V and J; all others were non-productive. Following IMGT convention, CDR3 was defined as the stretch from the second conserved V-encoded cysteine up to the conserved J-encoded phenylalanine. The earlier analysis of 587 of the donors excluded any sequence lacking an unambiguous match to a single V gene segment. An earlier analysis of a few hundred of the donors called V segments functional above 56.7% productive rearrangements and segregating when the between-donor standard deviation exceeded 5%. A statistical classification framework was developed to diagnose cytomegalovirus status using the catalog of TCR beta chain sequences. A later analysis assigned V and J genes by comparing TCR nucleotide sequences with IMGT/GENE-DB human TR gene sequences. The TCRdist pipeline was used in a later analysis to assign CDR3 sequences and most-parsimonious VDJ recombination scenarios. In a later analysis, each TCR beta chain was defined by its CDR3 amino acid sequence together with its V-gene family, and reads without a unique V-gene family were excluded. In a later analysis, some 600 highly shared, low-generation-probability nucleotide sequences were removed to address suspected cross-contamination and a sequencing artifact. In a later analysis, a clonal expansion index for each public chain was calculated from normalized within-repertoire ranks of inferred template counts. A later analysis computed generation probabilities with a VDJ recombination model fitted to out-of-frame rearrangements, and checked the results against IGoR. A later analysis scored TCR-TCR, TCR-HLA and TCR-CMV co-occurrence with hypergeometric tests, applying a repertoire-size bias correction to TCR pairs. A later analysis estimated false discovery rates by permuting HLA or CMV assignments 20 times. In a later analysis, co-occurring TCRs were grouped with DBSCAN, and TCRdist sequence similarity was added when clustering was performed within HLA-allele-positive subsets. Co-occurrence clustering excluded repertoires with fewer than 30,000 or more than 120,000 public chains, plus five with anomalous nucleotide sharing. TCRdb obtained this table from immuneACCESS and retained in-frame rearrangements with V and J assigned. These tables miss some clones; where compared with another copy, unresolved V genes account for less than half of the shortfall, and the remainder is unexplained. The DNA gave D and trimming, while V, J and clone size come from that table. In this sample the table shows about 160,000 clones, 70% to 75% of which occur a single time. 4.7% of the sample comes from the top ten.

This receptor was identified in a young man in good health and CMV-seropositive. Recombination joined TRBV7-2 with TRBJ1-1; the D gene remains uncertain. Sequenced sample: PBMCs. The CDR3 here reads CASSLAGLGAFF. The bases are TGTGCCAGCAGCTTAGCCGGTCTCGGGGCTTTCTTT.